The subject of this entry is one T cell receptor beta chain. Unique molecular identifiers were incorporated during preparation of the TCRbeta library. TCRdb re-derived calls from the PCR reads in MiXCR, one entry per CDR3 protein. The sample lists more than 300,000 distinct CDR3 sequences, about a sixth occurring once. Germline V gives CDR1 LGHNA, CDR2 YNFKEQ. The V end lost 10 bases, the J end lost 2 bases, and 15 bases lay between the germline ends. The CDR3 loop spans 13 amino acids. The sample belongs to a study of T-cell reconstitution after alpha-beta-depleted transplantation in children. This chain links TRBV4-2 with TRBJ2-7; no definite D call. The input for sequencing was PBMCs, mostly from graft donor cells, taken 360 days after TCRalphabeta/CD19-depleted stem cell transplant. The source is a male patient under 10 years old who had a stem cell transplant for acute lymphoblastic leukemia, so the T cells may come from the graft donor. The CDR3 DNA reads as TGTGCCATGAGCTTCGGCCGCCCCTACGAGCAGTACTTC. As protein: CAMSFGRPYEQYF.